The rows below give T cell receptor beta chains drawn from one sample of a study of cytomegalovirus exposure and HLA in healthy donors. Measured with immunoSEQ multiplex PCR; TCRdb has only the in-frame clones, and not every one. The data hold about 150,000 clones, with roughly three quarters observed a single time. Material: PBMCs. The receptors come from a human donor in good health. Each CDR3 is given with its conserved first and last residue. D genes are given only for firm matches. The listing skips clone size in some rows; elsewhere it reads once, few, many or a size class.

d_gene	abundance	len	v_gene	j_gene	CDR3aa	CDR3nt
TRBD1	NA	15	TRBV7-8	TRBJ1-2	CASSLLGQGQYGYTF	TGTGCCAGCAGCCTCCTTGGACAGGGGCAGTATGGCTACACCTTC
NA	NA	13	TRBV27	TRBJ1-3	CASSLSPVDTIYF	TGTGCCAGCAGTTTATCCCCGGTGGACACCATATATTTT
NA	NA	15	TRBV5-6	TRBJ2-1	CASRVRTSGLNEQFF	TGTGCCAGCAGGGTACGGACTTCCGGGCTAAATGAGCAGTTCTTC
TRBD1	NA	14	TRBV7-9	TRBJ2-1	CASSQSGTANEQFF	TGTGCCAGCAGCCAGTCCGGGACAGCCAATGAGCAGTTCTTC
TRBD2	once	14	TRBV10-3	TRBJ2-3	CAISGLAATDTQYF	TGTGCCATCAGCGGACTAGCGGCCACAGATACGCAGTATTTT
TRBD1	NA	15	TRBV6-5	TRBJ1-1	CASSYGTGLRIEAFF	TGTGCCAGCAGTTACGGGACAGGGCTCAGAATCGAAGCTTTCTTT
NA	NA	15	TRBV2	TRBJ2-7	CASSYRQATSYEQYF	TGTGCCAGCAGCTACCGACAGGCAACTTCCTACGAGCAGTACTTC
TRBD2	NA	17	TRBV11-2	TRBJ2-1	CASSLDHAGGSYNEQFF	TGTGCCAGCAGCTTAGATCACGCGGGAGGGTCCTACAATGAGCAGTTCTTC
TRBD1	few	13	TRBV19	TRBJ2-5	CASNDRGFGTQYF	TGTGCCAGCAACGACAGGGGATTTGGGACCCAGTACTTC
NA	NA	15	TRBV2	TRBJ1-5	CASSLSGPQSQPQHF	TGTGCCAGCAGTCTAAGCGGCCCACAATCACAGCCCCAGCATTTT
TRBD1	NA	15	TRBV7-9	TRBJ1-1	CSSSRETGKNTEAFF	TGTTCCAGCAGCCGGGAGACAGGGAAAAACACTGAAGCTTTCTTT
TRBD1	NA	14	TRBV4-1	TRBJ1-1	CASSQIQGGTEAFF	TGCGCCAGCAGCCAGATACAGGGGGGGACTGAAGCTTTCTTT
TRBD1	NA	13	TRBV2	TRBJ1-2	CASSRQGGYGYTF	TGTGCCAGCAGCCGACAGGGGGGCTATGGCTACACCTTC
NA	NA	17	TRBV15	TRBJ2-1	CATSRSPLEGSYNEQFF	TGTGCCACCAGCAGGTCCCCACTGGAGGGCTCCTACAATGAGCAGTTCTTC
TRBD1	NA	16	TRBV18	TRBJ2-1	CASSPTTGSSYNEQFF	TGTGCCAGCTCACCAACGACAGGGAGCTCCTACAATGAGCAGTTCTTC
TRBD1	NA	14	TRBV5-1	TRBJ1-1	CASSLDRTSTEAFF	TGCGCCAGCAGCCTGGACAGGACGAGTACTGAAGCTTTCTTT
NA	NA	13	TRBV5-4	TRBJ1-4	CASSLAGDEKLFF	TGTGCCAGCAGCTTGGCCGGGGATGAAAAACTGTTTTTT
NA	NA	14	TRBV30	TRBJ2-3	CAWGGPWVTDTQYF	TGTGCCTGGGGAGGTCCGTGGGTCACAGATACGCAGTATTTT
TRBD2	NA	16	TRBV5-6	TRBJ2-1	CASSLAGGGPYNEQFF	TGTGCCAGCAGCTTGGCCGGGGGGGGGCCCTACAATGAGCAGTTCTTC
TRBD1	NA	15	TRBV6-5	TRBJ1-1	CASSCPRQGGTEAFF	TGTGCCAGCAGTTGCCCTCGACAGGGAGGAACTGAAGCTTTCTTT
NA	once	14	TRBV5-1	TRBJ2-6	CASSAGQWANVLTF	TGCGCCAGCAGCGCGGGACAGTGGGCCAACGTCCTGACTTTC
NA	NA	16	TRBV6-5	TRBJ2-7	CASSYSSSYSSYEQYF	TGTGCCAGCAGTTACTCCTCAAGTTATAGCTCCTACGAGCAGTACTTC
NA	NA	15	TRBV4-2	TRBJ2-5	CASSQDRGREETQYF	TGTGCCAGCAGCCAAGACAGGGGTCGGGAAGAGACCCAGTACTTC
NA	once	11	TRBV29-1	TRBJ1-2	CSVVIPNGYTF	TGCAGCGTTGTAATCCCTAATGGCTACACCTTC
NA	NA	14	TRBV6-5	TRBJ1-1	CASSQHGVNTEAFF	TGTGCCAGCAGTCAGCATGGAGTGAACACTGAAGCTTTCTTT
TRBD2	few	17	TRBV5-1	TRBJ2-2	CASVLTGTSGGSGELFF	TGCGCCAGCGTACTTACCGGGACTAGCGGGGGATCCGGGGAGCTGTTTTTT
NA	NA	15	TRBV19	TRBJ1-1	CASSARSSGNTEAFF	TGTGCCAGTAGTGCTAGGTCAAGTGGGAACACTGAAGCTTTCTTT
NA	NA	15	TRBV7-9	TRBJ1-1	CASSARDPRGTEAFF	TGTGCCAGCAGCGCCCGAGACCCCCGGGGCACTGAAGCTTTCTTT
TRBD2	NA	11	TRBV6-5	TRBJ2-3	CASRGGNTQYF	TGTGCCAGCAGGGGGGGGAATACGCAGTATTTT
TRBD1	NA	14	TRBV10-1	TRBJ2-7	CARSQRQGPYEQYF	TGCGCCAGGTCCCAGCGACAGGGACCTTACGAGCAGTACTTC
TRBD2	NA	16	TRBV18	TRBJ2-5	CASSPKEAGGPETQYF	TGTGCCAGCTCACCCAAAGAAGCGGGGGGGCCGGAGACCCAGTACTTC
NA	once	13	TRBV27	TRBJ2-7	CASSPDGLYEQYF	TGTGCCAGCAGTCCTGACGGACTCTACGAGCAGTACTTC
NA	once	15	TRBV5-1	TRBJ2-7	CASSLYGGLDGEQYF	TGCGCCAGCAGCTTGTACGGGGGGCTGGACGGCGAGCAGTACTTC
NA	NA	13	TRBV7-3	TRBJ1-3	CASSPSQGNTIYF	TGTGCCAGCAGCCCCTCACAGGGAAACACCATATATTTT
NA	once	15	TRBV7-2	TRBJ1-5	CASSLEGGEGQPQHF	TGTGCCAGCAGCTTAGAGGGTGGTGAGGGTCAGCCCCAGCATTTT
TRBD1	NA	12	TRBV7-9	TRBJ1-2	CASSPRDRFRTF	TGTGCCAGCAGCCCCCGGGACAGGTTTAGGACCTTC
TRBD1	few	13	TRBV28	TRBJ1-2	CASRTGGGDGYTF	TGTGCCAGCAGGACAGGGGGCGGGGATGGCTACACCTTC
TRBD2	many	15	TRBV6-4	TRBJ2-7	CASSDSAGGSYEQYF	TGTGCCAGCAGTGACTCAGCGGGAGGCTCCTACGAGCAGTACTTC
NA	once	16	TRBV4-3	TRBJ2-3	CASSQGRGSSTDTQYF	TGCGCCAGCAGCCAAGGGAGGGGTTCTAGCACAGATACGCAGTATTTT
TRBD2	NA	16	TRBV7-6	TRBJ2-7	CASSLDQAGVSYEQYF	TGTGCCAGCAGCTTAGATCAGGCGGGAGTGAGCTACGAGCAGTACTTC
NA	NA	12	TRBV5-4	TRBJ2-5	CASSLTSGTQYF	TGTGCCAGCAGCCTGACGTCGGGGACCCAGTACTTC
TRBD1	NA	11	TRBV10-3	TRBJ1-2	CAITGGNGYTF	TGTGCCATTACAGGGGGCAATGGCTACACCTTC
TRBD2	NA	11	TRBV27	TRBJ2-7	CASSSGGEAYF	TGTGCCAGCAGTTCGGGGGGGGAGGCGTACTTC
NA	NA	8	TRBV2	TRBJ1-2	CASRRGGF	TGTGCCAGCAGGAGGGGGGGATTC
NA	few	14	TRBV7-2	TRBJ2-6	CASSLIPLTGLLTF	TGTGCCAGCAGCTTAATCCCACTGACAGGTCTCCTGACTTTC
NA	NA	13	TRBV7-9	TRBJ1-1	CASSLDPVTEAFF	TGTGCCAGCAGCTTAGATCCGGTCACTGAAGCTTTCTTT
TRBD2	NA	13	TRBV7-9	TRBJ2-7	CASGLGLAYEQYF	TGTGCCAGCGGACTTGGACTAGCCTACGAGCAGTACTTC
NA	NA	15	TRBV21-1	TRBJ1-2	CAQGIGESRRYGYTF	TGTGCCCAGGGGATTGGGGAGTCAAGGCGGTATGGCTACACCTTC
TRBD1	NA	15	TRBV27	TRBJ1-5	CASSLSGTDYQPQHF	TGTGCCAGCAGTTTGAGTGGGACAGACTATCAGCCCCAGCATTTT
NA	NA	16	TRBV27	TRBJ2-1	CASSLWGDLAYNEQFF	TGTGCCAGCAGTTTATGGGGGGACCTAGCCTACAATGAGCAGTTCTTC
NA	NA	15	TRBV4-1	TRBJ2-7	CASSQDSTGSYEQYF	TGCGCCAGCAGCCAAGATAGCACGGGGTCGTACGAGCAGTACTTC
TRBD1	NA	13	TRBV18	TRBJ1-1	CASSPGQGAEAFF	TGTGCCAGCTCCCCGGGACAGGGGGCTGAAGCTTTCTTT
TRBD1	few	15	TRBV2	TRBJ1-1	CASSLQGAVDTEAFF	TGTGCCAGCAGCCTTCAGGGGGCGGTGGACACTGAAGCTTTCTTT